The 10 T cell receptor beta chains below all came from one sample that was sequenced in a study of shared T cell receptors in the human thymus (dated by TCRdb to 2020 to 2022). The library was made by the immunoSEQ multiplex PCR assay. Held by TCRdb, this immuneACCESS table contains in-frame sequences only and omits some clones. Under half of the omission traces to an unresolved V gene where checked; the cause of the rest is unknown. Across this sample there are about 710,000 clones, with approximately 89% seen only once. Of the sample, roughly 0.0094% falls within the top ten clones. This same sample was also part of a study on human thymus T cells.

Source material: thymocytes. All receptors come from a boy younger than two with a congenital heart defect. Donor details come from another sample of the same person, matched by shared clones.

The rearrangement uses TRBV7-2 and TRBJ2-1; TRBD2 is a possible D gene (6 bases). Between the trimmed V and J ends, which lost 3 bases and 0 bases, there was a span of 15 bases. Germline CDR1 is SGHTA and CDR2 is FQGNSA. The CDR3 length is 17 residues. CDR3 residues: CASSFIGGGTSYNEQFF. The CDR3 DNA follows: TGTGCCAGCAGCTTTATCGGCGGCGGGACCTCCTACAATGAGCAGTTCTTC.

This chain uses TRBV4-3 with TRBJ1-3; D is perhaps TRBD1 (6 bases). The CDR3 is made up of 15 amino acids. Germline-derived CDR1 and CDR2 are LGHNA and YSLEER. The V and J ends lost 1 base and 4 bases respectively, with 11 bases between them. The CDR3 sequence: CASSQATGKGNTIYF. The DNA of the CDR3 is TGCGCCAGCAGCCAAGCTACAGGGAAAGGAAACACCATATATTTT.

This chain uses TRBV28 with TRBJ2-5, with a tentative D call TRBD2 (6 bases). The J call may be wrong; the DNA end is better matched by TRBJ2-7. Looked up from germline, CDR1 is MDHEN and CDR2 is SYDVKM. This CDR3 is 15 amino acids long. CDR3 loop: CASRGTGIETYEQYF. DNA of the CDR3: TGTGCCAGCCGGGGGACCGGGATCGAAACCTACGAGCAGTACTTC.

V gene TRBV5-6 combines with J gene TRBJ2-7; D may be TRBD2 (5 bases). Germline V gives CDR1 SGHDT, CDR2 YYEEEE. V shed 0 bases and J shed 0 bases, with 22 bases lying between them. CDR3 length: 19 residues. The CDR3, as DNA: TGTGCCAGCAGCTTGGGAGGGTCCAGCGTCGTTAGCCCCTCCTACGAGCAGTACTTC. Amino acid sequence: CASSLGGSSVVSPSYEQYF.

The chain carries TRBV5-1 and TRBJ1-1; the D is unclear. CDR1 and CDR2 (germline): SGHRS, YFSETQ. V dropped 7 bases and J dropped 0 bases, with 25 bases sitting between them. The CDR3 contains 18 residues. Here the CDR3 reads CASRSTHPIRFLNTEAFF. The CDR3 DNA is TGCGCCAGCCGATCCACACATCCGATACGCTTCTTGAACACTGAAGCTTTCTTT.

This clone was seen only once. The chain recombines TRBV14 with TRBJ1-2, with TRBD1 identical over 9 bases. The V gene end was trimmed by 0 bases and the J gene end by 8 bases; junction bases not matched to a gene: 4. Germline V gives CDR1 SGHDN, CDR2 FVKESK. CDR3 length: 14 residues. This CDR3 is CASSQDHRGQGYTF. In DNA form, the CDR3 reads TGTGCCAGCAGCCAAGATCACAGGGGGCAAGGCTACACCTTC.

The chain is built from TRBV4-3 and TRBJ1-2; D gene unclear. V lost 0 bases and J lost 8, with 28 bases in between. Germline assignment: CDR1 LGHNA and CDR2 YSLEER. The CDR3 is 19 residues long. The CDR3 sequence is CASSQDSGSTPQRVPGYTF. As DNA, the CDR3 is TGCGCCAGCAGCCAAGATAGTGGTAGTACTCCGCAGCGGGTACCCGGCTACACCTTC.

The rearrangement joins TRBV12-5 to TRBJ1-1; 7 positions match TRBD1. V lost 2 bases to trimming and J lost 3 bases; unmatched junction nucleotides: 6. The CDR3 consists of 15 residues. Germline V CDR1 and CDR2: LGHNT, FRNRAP. In DNA, the CDR3 is TGTGCTAGTGGTTTGCACAGGGGTTCGTACACTGAAGCTTTCTTT. Its translation: CASGLHRGSYTEAFF.

The chain combines TRBV30 with TRBJ2-7; tentatively, D is TRBD2 (5 bases). CDR3 size: 13 residues. The germline CDR1 and CDR2 sequences are GTSNPN and SVGIG (reference sequence). V was cut by 1 base and J by 5 bases, with 12 bases left in between. The CDR3 sequence is CAWSAGNLHEQYF. The CDR3, as DNA: TGTGCCTGGAGTGCGGGGAATCTCCACGAGCAGTACTTC.

V and J are TRBV19 and TRBJ1-6, with a possible D match to TRBD1 (6 bases). V lost 6 bases and J lost 0, with 9 bases in between. CDR3 length equals 15 residues. Germline-derived CDR1 and CDR2 are LNHDA and SQIVND (reference sequence). The CDR3 coding sequence is TGTGCCAGTAGGCAGGACAGCTCCTATAATTCACCCCTCCACTTT. It specifies CASRQDSSYNSPLHF.